This T cell receptor beta chain derives from a study of response to subunit inactivated influenza vaccine. Study observations and caveats: The authors suggested that few new T cells are recruited per seasonal influenza vaccination.

This clonotype was observed a handful of times. The antigen remains unidentified. In TCRdb, the RT-PCR reads were re-called with MiXCR into one record per CDR3 protein. Of over 450,000 distinct CDR3 sequences in the sample, 10% to 15% were seen once. V shed 2 bases and J 6 bases; nucleotides not matched to a gene: 6. The CDR3 has 14 residues. CDR1 is DFQATT, CDR2 SNEGSKA, per germline (reference sequence). The genes are TRBV20-1 and TRBJ2-2; 7 nucleotides line up with TRBD2. The starting material was PBMCs from blood, obtained 40 to 50 days after vaccination. The source of this sequence is a man aged 45-65 years who received an inactivated influenza vaccine. The CDR3 region has the DNA TGCAGTGCTAGACCCTCGACTAGCCCCGGGGAGCTGTTTTTT. It yields the protein CSARPSTSPGELFF.